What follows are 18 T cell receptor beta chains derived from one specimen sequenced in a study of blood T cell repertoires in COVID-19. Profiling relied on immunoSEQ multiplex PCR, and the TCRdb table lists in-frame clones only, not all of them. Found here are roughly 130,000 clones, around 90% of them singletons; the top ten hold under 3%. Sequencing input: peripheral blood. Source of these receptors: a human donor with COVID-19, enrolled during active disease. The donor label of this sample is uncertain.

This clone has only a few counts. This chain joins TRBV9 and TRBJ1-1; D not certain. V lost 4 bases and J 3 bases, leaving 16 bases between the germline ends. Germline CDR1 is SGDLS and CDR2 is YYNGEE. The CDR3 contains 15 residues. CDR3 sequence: CASSSHPGVDTEAFF. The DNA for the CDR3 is TGTGCCAGCAGCTCGCACCCCGGGGTGGACACTGAAGCTTTCTTT. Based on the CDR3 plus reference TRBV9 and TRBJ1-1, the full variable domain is DSGVTQTPKHLITATGQRVTLRCSPRSGDLSVYWYQQSLDQGLQFLIQYYNGEERAKGNILERFSAQQFPDLHSELNLSSLELGDSALYFCASSSHPGVDTEAFFGQGTRLTVV.

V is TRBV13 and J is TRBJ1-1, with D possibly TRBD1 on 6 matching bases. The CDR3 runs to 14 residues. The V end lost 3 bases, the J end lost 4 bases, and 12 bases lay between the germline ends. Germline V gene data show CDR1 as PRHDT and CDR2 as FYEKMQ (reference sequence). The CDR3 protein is CASSLKGVSTEAFF. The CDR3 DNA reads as TGTGCCAGCAGCTTGAAGGGGGTAAGCACTGAAGCTTTCTTT.

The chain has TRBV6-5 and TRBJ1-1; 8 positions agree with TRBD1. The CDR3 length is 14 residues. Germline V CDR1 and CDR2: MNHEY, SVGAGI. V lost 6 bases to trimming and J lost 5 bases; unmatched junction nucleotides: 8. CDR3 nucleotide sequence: TGTGCCAGCAGGGCAGGGGGCGAAGGAACTGAAGCTTTCTTT. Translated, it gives CASRAGGEGTEAFF.

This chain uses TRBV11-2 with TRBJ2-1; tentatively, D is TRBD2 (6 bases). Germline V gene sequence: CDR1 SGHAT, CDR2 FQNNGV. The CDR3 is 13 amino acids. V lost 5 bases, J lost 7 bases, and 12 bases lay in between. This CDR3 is CASSQSRENEQFF. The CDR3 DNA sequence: TGTGCCAGCAGCCAAAGCCGGGAGAATGAGCAGTTCTTC.

CDR3 coding DNA: TGTGCCAGCAGCCCACCCGCGGCTAGCTCAACGCCAGATACGCAGTATTTT. Its protein product is CASSPPAASSTPDTQYF. The V and J genes are TRBV11-2 and TRBJ2-3; maybe TRBD2 (5 bases). The germline CDR1 and CDR2 sequences are SGHAT and FQNNGV. Trimming stripped 5 bases from V and 4 bases from J, with 22 bases between. The CDR3 loop spans 17 amino acids.

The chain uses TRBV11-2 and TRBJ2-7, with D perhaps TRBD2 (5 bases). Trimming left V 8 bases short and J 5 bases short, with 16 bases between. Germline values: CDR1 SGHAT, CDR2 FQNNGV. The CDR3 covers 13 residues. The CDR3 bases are TGTGCCAGCCTAGGGCAGGCCGGGGACGAGCAGTACTTC. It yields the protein CASLGQAGDEQYF.

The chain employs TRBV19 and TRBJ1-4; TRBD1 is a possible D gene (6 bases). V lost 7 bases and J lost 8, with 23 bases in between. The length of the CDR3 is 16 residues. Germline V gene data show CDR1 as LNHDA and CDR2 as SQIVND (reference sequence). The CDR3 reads CASTSLSGTTSEKLFF. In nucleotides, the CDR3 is TGTGCCAGTACCTCTTTGTCCGGGACAACGTCAGAAAAACTGTTTTTT.

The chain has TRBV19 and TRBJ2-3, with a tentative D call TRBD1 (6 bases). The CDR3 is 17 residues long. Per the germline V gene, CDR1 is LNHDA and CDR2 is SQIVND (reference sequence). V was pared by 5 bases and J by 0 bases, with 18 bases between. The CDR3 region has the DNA TGTGCCAGTAGTCACAGGGCTAGCCGAAAAAGCACAGATACGCAGTATTTT. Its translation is CASSHRASRKSTDTQYF.

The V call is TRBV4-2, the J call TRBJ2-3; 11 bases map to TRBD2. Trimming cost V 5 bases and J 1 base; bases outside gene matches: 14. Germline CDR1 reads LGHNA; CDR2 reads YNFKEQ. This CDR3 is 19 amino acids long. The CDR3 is CASSTRGSGRVRGTDTQYF. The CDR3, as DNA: TGTGCCAGCAGCACGCGGGGTAGCGGGAGGGTTCGGGGCACAGATACGCAGTATTTT.

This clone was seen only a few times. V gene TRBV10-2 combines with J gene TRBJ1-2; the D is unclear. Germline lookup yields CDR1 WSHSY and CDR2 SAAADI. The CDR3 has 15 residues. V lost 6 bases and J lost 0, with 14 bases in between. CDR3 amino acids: CASRGEFETNYGYTF. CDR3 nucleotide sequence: TGCGCCAGCAGGGGAGAGTTCGAGACTAACTATGGCTACACCTTC.

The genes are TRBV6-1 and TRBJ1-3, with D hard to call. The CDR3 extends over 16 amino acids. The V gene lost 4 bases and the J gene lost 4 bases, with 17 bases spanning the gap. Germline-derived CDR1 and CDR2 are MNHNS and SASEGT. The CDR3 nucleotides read TGTGCCAGCAGTGCCCGAACGTGGTTTGGCGGAAACACCATATATTTT. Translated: CASSARTWFGGNTIYF.

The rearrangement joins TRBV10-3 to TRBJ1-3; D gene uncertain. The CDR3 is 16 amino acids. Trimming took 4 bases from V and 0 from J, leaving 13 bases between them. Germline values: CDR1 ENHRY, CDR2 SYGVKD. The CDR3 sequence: CAISAQSGLSGNTIYF. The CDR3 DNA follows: TGTGCCATCAGTGCCCAGTCAGGCCTCTCTGGAAACACCATATATTTT.

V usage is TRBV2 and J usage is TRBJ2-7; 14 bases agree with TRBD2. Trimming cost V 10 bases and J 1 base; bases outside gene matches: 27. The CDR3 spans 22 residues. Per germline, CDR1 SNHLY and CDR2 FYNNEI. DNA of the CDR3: TGTGCCACCCCTAGGGTAGCAGTAAGTGGACTAGCGGGAGGTGAGGTATCCTACGAGCAGTACTTC. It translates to CATPRVAVSGLAGGEVSYEQYF.

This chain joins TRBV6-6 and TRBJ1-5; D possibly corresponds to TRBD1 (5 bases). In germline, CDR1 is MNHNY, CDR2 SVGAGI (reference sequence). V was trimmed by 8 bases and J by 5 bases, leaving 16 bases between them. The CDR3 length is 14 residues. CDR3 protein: CASDAQGQYQPQHF. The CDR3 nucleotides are TGTGCCAGCGACGCTCAGGGTCAATATCAGCCCCAGCATTTT.

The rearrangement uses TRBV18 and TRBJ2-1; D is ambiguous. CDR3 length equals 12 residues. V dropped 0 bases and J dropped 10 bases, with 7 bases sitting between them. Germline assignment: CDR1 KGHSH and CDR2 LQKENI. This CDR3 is CASSPPQREQFF. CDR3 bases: TGTGCCAGCTCACCACCGCAGCGAGAGCAGTTCTTC. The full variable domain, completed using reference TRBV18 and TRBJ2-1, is NAGVMQNPRHLVRRRGQEARLRCSPMKGHSHVYWYRQLPEEGLKFMVYLQKENIIDESGMPKERFSAEFPKEGPSILRIQQVVRGDSAAYFCASSPPQREQFFGPGTRLTVL.

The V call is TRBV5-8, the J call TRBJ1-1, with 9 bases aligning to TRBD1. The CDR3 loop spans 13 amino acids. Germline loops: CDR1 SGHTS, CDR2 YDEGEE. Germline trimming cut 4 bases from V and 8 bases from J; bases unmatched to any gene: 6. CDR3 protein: CASSGGQGQEAFF. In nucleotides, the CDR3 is TGTGCCAGCAGCGGTGGACAGGGGCAGGAAGCTTTCTTT.

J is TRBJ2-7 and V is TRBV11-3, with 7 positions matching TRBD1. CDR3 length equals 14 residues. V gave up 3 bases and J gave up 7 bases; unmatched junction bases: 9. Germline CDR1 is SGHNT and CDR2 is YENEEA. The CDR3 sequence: CASSFPGQSNEQYF. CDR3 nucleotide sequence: TGTGCCAGCAGCTTCCCGGGACAGTCCAATGAGCAGTACTTC.

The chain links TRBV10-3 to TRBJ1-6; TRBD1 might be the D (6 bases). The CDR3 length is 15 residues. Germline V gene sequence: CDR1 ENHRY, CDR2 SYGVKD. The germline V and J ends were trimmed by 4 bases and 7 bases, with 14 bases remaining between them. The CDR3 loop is CAISAQGPENSPLHF. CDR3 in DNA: TGTGCCATCAGTGCCCAGGGGCCGGAAAATTCACCCCTCCACTTT.